The 6 T cell receptor beta chains listed next were all sequenced from one sample in a study of T cells in Graves' hyperthyroidism and ophthalmopathy. Researchers took RNA transcripts and amplified the TCR beta CDR3 regions from them. Initially, a first-round RT-PCR of the TCR CDR3 employed the HTBI primer set. From the multiplex PCR reads, TCRdb called clonotypes with MiXCR, one entry per CDR3 protein. The sample has about 400,000 distinct CDR3 sequences; about an eighth are singletons. The sample taken for sequencing was blood. The receptors stem from a man aged 50 to 60 with Graves' ophthalmopathy.

This clonotype was found many times. The gene calls are TRBV12-3 or TRBV12-4 and TRBJ2-5; 11 positions match TRBD2. There are 16 residues in the CDR3. V dropped 6 bases and J dropped 0; count of bases not matched to a gene: 6. The CDR3 DNA is TGTGCCAGCAGGAATAGACTAGCGGGAAACCAAGAGACCCAGTACTTC. It translates to CASRNRLAGNQETQYF.

This clonotype has ten or more counts. The chain employs TRBV12-3 or TRBV12-4 and TRBJ1-1; 9 bases map to TRBD1. V dropped 6 bases and J dropped 1; count of bases not matched to a gene: 15. The CDR3 runs to 18 residues. The CDR3 spells CASRLKGTGLSPNTEAFF. The CDR3 nucleotides are TGTGCCAGCAGGTTGAAGGGGACAGGGTTATCCCCGAACACTGAAGCTTTCTTT.

This clonotype has a count of ten or more. The CDR3 sequence: CASSLVPRGMNTEAFF. In DNA form, the CDR3 reads TGTGCCAGCAGTTTGGTTCCGAGGGGGATGAACACTGAAGCTTTCTTT. The chain is built from TRBV27 and TRBJ1-1, with a possible D match to TRBD1 (6 bases). V was shortened by 3 bases and J by 0 bases, with 14 bases between the two germline ends. CDR3 length equals 16 residues. Germline V lookup: CDR1 MNHEY, CDR2 SMNVEV (reference sequence).

This clonotype was seen repeatedly, ten times or more. The chain joins TRBV20-1 to TRBJ1-4; tentatively, D is TRBD1 (6 bases). This CDR3 region has 14 residues. Trimming left V 3 bases short and J 4 bases short, with 12 bases between. CDR1 and CDR2 (germline): DFQATT, SNEGSKA (reference sequence). The CDR3 reads CSARGGADNEKLFF. The CDR3 nucleotides are TGCAGTGCTAGGGGGGGGGCGGATAATGAAAAACTGTTTTTT.

This clonotype was observed a handful of times. This chain uses TRBV19 with TRBJ1-5; 7 nucleotides align to TRBD1. The V gene's germline CDR1 is LNHDA and CDR2 SQIVND (reference sequence). V lost 4 bases, J lost 6 bases, and 6 bases stayed unmatched. The CDR3 has 14 amino acids. The CDR3 DNA reads as TGTGCCAGTAGTACCGACAGGGAAGGTCAGCCCCAGCATTTT. The encoded protein is CASSTDREGQPQHF.

This clonotype was counted many times. The gene calls are TRBV5-6 and TRBJ2-3; D is ambiguous. The ends were cut back, 0 bases at V and 4 bases at J, with 9 bases in the middle. The germline V gene encodes CDR1 SGHDT and CDR2 YYEEEE. The CDR3 is 14 amino acids. The CDR3 DNA follows: TGTGCCAGCAGCTTGGGGTTCTCAGCAGATACGCAGTATTTT. Its translation: CASSLGFSADTQYF.